This TCR beta chain was obtained from a study of Ad26.COV2.S vaccination and SARS-CoV-2 variants. Turning to the study itself: Donor allocation was to the COV1001 Ad26.COV2.S trial arm. Ad26.COV2.S shots went into the muscle once or twice, 56 days apart.

As for treatment: some 19 received Ad26.COV2.S at low or high dose, single or two shots; 5 received placebo; per-sample allocation not given. Following the first vaccine or placebo injection, samples were taken on day 63. Boston hosted the donor, who was an adult aged 18-55 years. TCRdb's table, derived via immunoSEQ multiplex PCR, lists solely in-frame clones and lacks some. The sample shows roughly 500,000 clones, around 88% of them seen only once. Germline V gene sequence: CDR1 GTSNPN, CDR2 SVGIG (reference sequence). Trimming took 3 bases from V and 5 from J, leaving 8 bases between them. The CDR3 extends over 11 amino acids.

The sample here was peripheral blood, taken in a trial of Ad26.COV2.S vaccine versus placebo. The chain recombines TRBV30 with TRBJ2-7; D is unresolved. This sequence was found in a person between 18 and 65 years old who received the Ad26.COV2.S COVID-19 vaccine or a placebo. CDR3 protein: CAWSLTHEQYF. In nucleotides, the CDR3 is TGTGCCTGGAGCCTGACCCACGAGCAGTACTTC.